The 26 T cell receptor beta chains in this list originate from one sample, sequenced in a study of shared clonotypes between healthy human individuals. Libraries were prepared by immunoSEQ multiplex PCR; TCRdb keeps only in-frame clonotypes and omits some of them. The sample carries some 2,100,000 clones, under 97% recorded once. The sample taken for sequencing was naive CD4+ T cells sorted from blood. As to subset: CD45RA+ positively selected. Every receptor here comes from a young man in good health.

As to this clone: The sample has other DNA sequences that encode this CDR3 too. The chain uses TRBV5-1 and TRBJ2-1; D unresolved. V was cut by 0 bases and J by 8 bases, with 6 bases left in between. From germline, CDR1 is SGHRS and CDR2 YFSETQ. The CDR3 spans 12 residues. The CDR3 sequence is CASSLALDEQFF. Written as DNA, the CDR3 is TGCGCCAGCAGCTTGGCCTTGGATGAGCAGTTCTTC. The full variable domain, completed using reference TRBV5-1 and TRBJ2-1, is KAGVTQTPRYLIKTRGQQVTLSCSPISGHRSVSWYQQTPGQGLQFLFEYFSETQRNKGNFPGRFSGRQFSNSRSEMNVSTLELGDSALYLCASSLALDEQFFGPGTRLTVL.

The genes are TRBV5-6 and TRBJ2-2, with 15 bases identical to TRBD2. Germline-derived CDR1 and CDR2 are SGHDT and YYEEEE. This CDR3 is built from 18 residues. Trimming at V came to 0 bases and at J to 6 bases, leaving 6 bases not matched to a gene. The CDR3 loop is CASSLAGLAGGPAGELFF. The DNA for the CDR3 is TGTGCCAGCAGCTTGGCCGGACTAGCGGGAGGGCCCGCCGGGGAGCTGTTTTTT. Full variable domain (missing parts from reference TRBV5-6 and TRBJ2-2): DAGVTQSPTHLIKTRGQQVTLRCSPKSGHDTVSWYQQALGQGPQFIFQYYEEEERQRGNFPDRFSGHQFPNYSSELNVNALLLGDSALYLCASSLAGLAGGPAGELFFGEGSRLTVL.

This rearrangement joins TRBV28 to TRBJ1-1; maybe TRBD1 (5 bases). Trimming shortened V by 5 bases and J by 4 bases, and 11 bases separated the two germline ends. CDR3 length: 13 residues. Germline-derived CDR1 and CDR2 are MDHEN and SYDVKM. The CDR3 loop reads CASSNARATEAFF. DNA for the CDR3: TGTGCCAGCAGTAATGCCAGGGCCACTGAAGCTTTCTTT. The entire variable domain, with the rest obtained from reference TRBV28 and TRBJ1-1, is as follows: DVKVTQSSRYLVKRTGEKVFLECVQDMDHENMFWYRQDPGLGLRLIYFSYDVKMKEKGDIPEGYSVSREKKERFSLILESASTNQTSMYLCASSNARATEAFFGQGTRLTVV.

In regard to this clone: Other DNA variants within this sample encode the same CDR3. The CDR3 nucleotides read TGTGCCAGCAGTGCAGGACGGATACAAGAGACCCAGTACTTC. Amino acids: CASSAGRIQETQYF. This chain uses TRBV6-5 with TRBJ2-5, with unresolved D. CDR3 length: 14 amino acids. Germline CDR1 and CDR2: MNHEY and SVGAGI. Trimming removed 5 bases at V and 2 bases at J, with 12 bases between.

The V and J genes are TRBV30 and TRBJ2-5; 8 bases match TRBD2. CDR1 is GTSNPN and CDR2 is SVGIG in the germline V gene (reference sequence). The V and J ends lost 1 base and 2 bases, in that order; junction bases with no gene match: 3. The CDR3 covers 14 residues. The CDR3 coding sequence is TGTGCCTGGAGTGCTGGCGGGGGGCAAGAGACCCAGTACTTC. As protein: CAWSAGGGQETQYF.

The chain employs TRBV2 and TRBJ1-2; D uncertain. CDR1 and CDR2 (germline): SNHLY, FYNNEI. The ends were cut back, 4 bases at V and 2 bases at J, with 8 bases in the middle. The CDR3 loop spans 13 amino acids. CDR3 bases: TGTGCCAGCAGTGTGGACGTCAACTATGGCTACACCTTC. Protein sequence: CASSVDVNYGYTF.

The chain joins TRBV7-9 to TRBJ2-5; D call uncertain. Per the germline V gene, CDR1 is SEHNR and CDR2 is FQNEAQ (reference sequence). V was trimmed by 5 bases and J by 6 bases, leaving 10 bases between them. The CDR3 length is 12 residues. CDR3 sequence (DNA): TGTGCCAGCAGCCTATCCACGAAGACCCAGTACTTC. Translation: CASSLSTKTQYF.

The V call is TRBV2, the J call TRBJ1-5, with D maybe TRBD1 (6 bases). V was pared by 10 bases and J by 5 bases, with 21 bases between. This CDR3 spans 15 amino acids. Germline V lookup: CDR1 SNHLY, CDR2 FYNNEI. CDR3 in amino acids: CATKRLTGSHQPQHF. CDR3 coding DNA: TGTGCCACCAAACGCTTAACAGGGAGCCATCAGCCCCAGCATTTT.

This chain links TRBV4-1 with TRBJ2-7; a weak D match, TRBD2 (5 bases). Germline-derived CDR1 and CDR2 are MGHRA and YSYEKL. The CDR3 has 16 amino acids. The germline V and J ends were trimmed by 0 bases and 2 bases, with 14 bases remaining between them. CDR3 sequence: CASSQEPGNLAYEQYF. The CDR3 DNA follows: TGCGCCAGCAGCCAAGAACCGGGGAATTTAGCCTACGAGCAGTACTTC.

The rearrangement joins TRBV2 to TRBJ1-5; D gene ambiguous. Trimming took off 0 bases at V and 3 bases at J, with 15 bases between the two ends. The germline V gene has CDR1 SNHLY and CDR2 FYNNEI. CDR3 size: 17 residues. DNA of the CDR3: TGTGCCAGCAGTGAAGCGCTAGGGCCGTCAAACAATCAGCCCCAGCATTTT. This encodes CASSEALGPSNNQPQHF.

The gene calls are TRBV6-5 and TRBJ2-5, with 7 nucleotides matching TRBD1. Germline loops: CDR1 MNHEY, CDR2 SVGAGI. With 7 bases clipped from V and 5 bases from J, the junction kept 10 bases outside the gene matches. The CDR3 extends over 14 amino acids. The CDR3 is CASTSTGKVETQYF. The CDR3 bases are TGTGCCAGCACATCGACAGGGAAAGTGGAGACCCAGTACTTC.

Remarks on this clone: Other DNA sequences within the sample encode an identical CDR3. The chain is built from TRBV5-6 and TRBJ2-1, with TRBD2 identical over 12 bases. Germline CDR1 SGHDT, CDR2 YYEEEE. The CDR3 consists of 15 residues. V was pared by 4 bases and J by 4 bases, with 3 bases of the junction left unmatched. The chain's CDR3 is CASSPGLAGYNEQFF. The CDR3, as DNA: TGTGCCAGCAGCCCGGGACTAGCGGGTTACAATGAGCAGTTCTTC.

The chain couples TRBV7-8 to TRBJ2-2, with D perhaps given as TRBD1 or TRBD2 (5 bases each). The CDR3 is 15 residues long. Germline CDR1 is SGHVS and CDR2 is FQNEAQ. V lost 1 base and J lost 4, with 10 bases in between. The CDR3 DNA reads TGTGCCAGCAGCTTAGTAGGGGAGAGCACCGGGGAGCTGTTTTTT. Translation gives CASSLVGESTGELFF.

CDR3 loop: CASSGTSETQYF. The CDR3 DNA follows: TGTGCCAGCTCCGGCACTTCGGAGACCCAGTACTTC. The chain links TRBV18 to TRBJ2-5; D not resolved. Per the germline V gene, CDR1 is KGHSH and CDR2 is LQKENI. Trimming stripped 6 bases from V and 5 bases from J, with 10 bases between. The CDR3 consists of 12 residues.

This clone appeared once. This chain connects TRBV7-9 to TRBJ2-5, with unresolved D. Germline V gives CDR1 SEHNR, CDR2 FQNEAQ (reference sequence). The V end lost 1 base, the J end lost 1 base, and 10 bases lay between the germline ends. CDR3 size: 15 residues. The CDR3 DNA is TGTGCCAGCAGCTTAGGCAGTACTTCCCAAGAGACCCAGTACTTC. Translated, it gives CASSLGSTSQETQYF.

This sequence joins TRBV7-2 and TRBJ2-2; 9 bases line up with TRBD2. The germline CDR1 and CDR2 sequences are SGHTA and FQGNSA. V was clipped by 6 bases and J by 2 bases; unmatched bases: 4. The CDR3 runs to 15 residues. CDR3 sequence (DNA): TGTGCCAGCAGGCGACTAGCGGCCAACACCGGGGAGCTGTTTTTT. This translates into CASRRLAANTGELFF.

The chain carries TRBV5-3 and TRBJ1-1; no reliable D call. TRBV5-3 is annotated as an ORF whose role is uncertain. The V end was cut by 8 bases, the J end by 9 bases, with 20 bases between. The CDR3 has 13 amino acids. This CDR3 reads CASLFNLMRKAFF. CDR3 DNA sequence: TGTGCCAGTCTCTTCAACCTTATGAGAAAAGCTTTCTTT.

CDR3 sequence (DNA): TGTGCCACCTACAGGGGGGCCACAGATACGCAGTATTTT. This codes for CATYRGATDTQYF. The chain joins TRBV10-3 to TRBJ2-3, with 8 bases that match TRBD1. Germline CDR1 is ENHRY and CDR2 is SYGVKD. This CDR3 has 13 residues. Trimming at V came to 10 bases and at J to 2 bases, leaving 5 bases not matched to a gene.

The chain couples TRBV29-1 to TRBJ2-2, with 8 bases matching TRBD2. CDR3 size: 13 residues. Per the germline V gene, CDR1 is SQVTM and CDR2 is ANQGSEA. J was trimmed by 8 bases and V by 4 bases; bases with no gene match: 6. The CDR3 region has the DNA TGCAGCGTTGGAGCGGGAGTAACTGGGGAGCTGTTTTTT. This translates into CSVGAGVTGELFF.

This rearrangement joins TRBV19 to TRBJ1-3; tentative D call: TRBD1 (5 bases). The V and J ends lost 5 bases and 1 base respectively, with 6 bases between them. CDR1 is LNHDA and CDR2 is SQIVND in the germline V gene (reference sequence). The CDR3 consists of 13 residues. The CDR3 loop reads CASSGQSGNTIYF. The CDR3 bases are TGTGCCAGTAGTGGACAATCTGGAAACACCATATATTTT.

This chain uses TRBV7-8 with TRBJ1-2, with a possible D match to TRBD1 (5 bases). V was cut by 1 base and J by 8 bases, with 8 bases left in between. The CDR3 has 12 amino acids. Looked up from germline, CDR1 is SGHVS and CDR2 is FQNEAQ. CDR3 protein: CASSLERGGYTF. CDR3 nucleotide sequence: TGTGCCAGCAGCTTAGAAAGGGGCGGCTACACCTTC.

The chain links TRBV7-9 to TRBJ1-4; D uncertain. Germline-derived CDR1 and CDR2 are SEHNR and FQNEAQ (reference sequence). There are 13 residues in the CDR3. V lost 1 base and J lost 8, with 8 bases in between. The CDR3 region has the DNA TGTGCCAGCAGCTTAGGTACGGAGGAAAAACTGTTTTTT. Translating gives CASSLGTEEKLFF.

The rearrangement links TRBV6-6 to TRBJ1-5; D remains ambiguous. Trimming pared 6 bases from V and 3 bases from J, leaving 15 bases between. The germline CDR1 and CDR2 sequences are MNHNY and SVGAGI (reference sequence). This CDR3 region has 15 residues. The CDR3 protein is CASSQQQFLNQPQHF. The CDR3 region has the DNA TGTGCCAGCAGCCAACAGCAGTTCCTCAATCAGCCCCAGCATTTT.

V usage is TRBV10-3 and J usage is TRBJ1-1; D is ambiguous. Looked up from germline, CDR1 is ENHRY and CDR2 is SYGVKD. The V end was cut by 8 bases, the J end by 1 base, with 14 bases between. The CDR3 extends over 14 amino acids. CDR3 loop: CAIGVGGPNTEAFF. The CDR3 DNA sequence: TGTGCCATCGGGGTTGGAGGGCCGAACACTGAAGCTTTCTTT.

The rearrangement links TRBV7-9 to TRBJ2-1, with D maybe TRBD1 (7 bases). Trimming shortened V by 0 bases and J by 6 bases, and 9 bases separated the two germline ends. The CDR3 is made up of 14 amino acids. The V gene's germline CDR1 is SEHNR and CDR2 FQNEAQ (reference sequence). The CDR3 loop is CASSLAQGGNEQFF. The CDR3 DNA is TGTGCCAGCAGCTTAGCGCAGGGGGGCAATGAGCAGTTCTTC.

V usage is TRBV9 and J usage is TRBJ1-1; a possible D gene is TRBD1 (6 bases). Germline CDR1 is SGDLS and CDR2 is YYNGEE. CDR3 size: 15 residues. V was cut by 3 bases and J by 1 base, with 13 bases left in between. CDR3 loop: CASSAVGHSNTEAFF. The CDR3 bases are TGTGCCAGCAGCGCCGTGGGACATTCGAACACTGAAGCTTTCTTT.